Given below is one T cell receptor beta chain in context. Its specificity is unknown. Among the 120 or so subjects of the validation cohort, separate from the approximately 670-subject first cohort, were the donors. The CDR3 loop spans 18 amino acids. CDR1 and CDR2 from the germline V gene are SGDLS and YYNGEE. Trimming took 3 bases from V and 0 from J; bases not matched to a gene: 7. The sample comes from a study of cytomegalovirus exposure and HLA in healthy donors. Regarding the study as a whole: In the 120 validation repertoires, approximately 93% of cluster scores exceeded 0, per a later analysis. Most TCR sequences were seen very rarely across donors, but some public TCRs occurred in many. The classifier was said to identify cytomegalovirus status with high specificity and sensitivity.

Libraries were prepared by immunoSEQ multiplex PCR; TCRdb keeps only in-frame clonotypes and omits some of them. The sample gives roughly 270,000 clones, around nine tenths of which show up once; 0.92% is in the top ten. The source is a woman aged 18-29 years in good health and CMV-seronegative. The gene calls are TRBV9 and TRBJ2-1, with 12 bases lining up with TRBD2. The sequencing input was PBMCs. CDR3 amino acids: CASSARLAGVGSYNEQFF. CDR3 in DNA: TGTGCCAGCAGCGCGAGACTAGCGGGAGTAGGCTCCTACAATGAGCAGTTCTTC.